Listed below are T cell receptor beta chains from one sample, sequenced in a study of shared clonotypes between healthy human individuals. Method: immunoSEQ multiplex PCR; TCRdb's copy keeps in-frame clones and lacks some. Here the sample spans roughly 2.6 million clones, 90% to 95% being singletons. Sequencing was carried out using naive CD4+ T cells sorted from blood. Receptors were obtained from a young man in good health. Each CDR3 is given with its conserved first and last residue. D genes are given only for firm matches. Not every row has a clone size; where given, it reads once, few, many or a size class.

cdr3_nt: TGTGCCAGCAGCTTATTAGAAGGCGGGGAGCTGTTTTTT; cdr3_aa: CASSLLEGGELFF; clone_size: NA; v_call: TRBV7-9; j_call: TRBJ2-2; d_call: NA
cdr3_nt: TGTGCCAGCAGCTTGGTGTGGTACGAGCAGTACTTC; cdr3_aa: CASSLVWYEQYF; clone_size: NA; v_call: TRBV5-5; j_call: TRBJ2-7; d_call: NA
cdr3_nt: TGTGCCAGCAGCCTTACTAGCCGGGGTGGGATATACGAGCAGTACTTC; cdr3_aa: CASSLTSRGGIYEQYF; clone_size: NA; v_call: TRBV9; j_call: TRBJ2-7; d_call: NA
cdr3_nt: TGTGCCAGCAGCTTTTTTGCCGGTGGAGGAGATACGCAGTATTTT; cdr3_aa: CASSFFAGGGDTQYF; clone_size: NA; v_call: TRBV7-8; j_call: TRBJ2-3; d_call: NA
cdr3_nt: TGTGCCAGCTCACAGTATGGACAGGGCGGAGAGACCCAGTACTTC; cdr3_aa: CASSQYGQGGETQYF; clone_size: NA; v_call: TRBV18; j_call: TRBJ2-5; d_call: TRBD1
cdr3_nt: TGCGCCAGCAGCAGTCGGACCGGACCCTCGAACTACGAGCAGTACTTC; cdr3_aa: CASSSRTGPSNYEQYF; clone_size: NA; v_call: TRBV5-1; j_call: TRBJ2-7; d_call: NA
cdr3_nt: TGTGCCTGGAGTGCTTCTAGCGGGAGGGCCCTCAATGAGCAGTTCTTC; cdr3_aa: CAWSASSGRALNEQFF; clone_size: NA; v_call: TRBV30; j_call: TRBJ2-1; d_call: TRBD2
cdr3_nt: TGTGCCAGCTCACCGTCGACAGGGTATTCTGGAAACACCATATATTTT; cdr3_aa: CASSPSTGYSGNTIYF; clone_size: NA; v_call: TRBV18; j_call: TRBJ1-3; d_call: TRBD1
cdr3_nt: TGTGCCAGCAGCTTAACGCTGAGACTAGCGGGAGTAGGAGATACGCAGTATTTT; cdr3_aa: CASSLTLRLAGVGDTQYF; clone_size: NA; v_call: TRBV11-3; j_call: TRBJ2-3; d_call: TRBD2
cdr3_nt: TGTGCCAGCAGCTTAGTGCAGGGGACCACTGAAGCTTTCTTT; cdr3_aa: CASSLVQGTTEAFF; clone_size: NA; v_call: TRBV7-2; j_call: TRBJ1-1; d_call: NA
cdr3_nt: TGTGCCAGCAGTTACGGACAGGGCGCCTACGAGCAGTACTTC; cdr3_aa: CASSYGQGAYEQYF; clone_size: NA; v_call: TRBV6-6; j_call: TRBJ2-7; d_call: TRBD1
cdr3_nt: TGTGCCATCAGATATACTGACATGAACACTGAAGCTTTCTTT; cdr3_aa: CAIRYTDMNTEAFF; clone_size: few; v_call: TRBV10-3; j_call: TRBJ1-1; d_call: NA
cdr3_nt: TGCGCCAGCAGCGTCCAGGGATACAATGAGCAGTTCTTC; cdr3_aa: CASSVQGYNEQFF; clone_size: NA; v_call: TRBV5-1; j_call: TRBJ2-1; d_call: NA
cdr3_nt: TGTGCCAGCAGCCCGGATTCTAACTATGGCTACACCTTC; cdr3_aa: CASSPDSNYGYTF; clone_size: NA; v_call: TRBV5-4; j_call: TRBJ1-2; d_call: NA
cdr3_nt: TGTGCCAGCAGCCTGGACACGAGCTCTGGAAACACCATATATTTT; cdr3_aa: CASSLDTSSGNTIYF; clone_size: NA; v_call: TRBV5-4; j_call: TRBJ1-3; d_call: NA
cdr3_nt: TGTGCCAGCAAGACAGGGAACGGGTATGAAAAACTGTTTTTT; cdr3_aa: CASKTGNGYEKLFF; clone_size: NA; v_call: TRBV28; j_call: TRBJ1-4; d_call: TRBD1
cdr3_nt: TGTGCCAGCAGGGAGTTGGAGACCCAGTACTTC; cdr3_aa: CASRELETQYF; clone_size: NA; v_call: TRBV2; j_call: TRBJ2-5; d_call: NA
cdr3_nt: TGTGCCAGCAGGAGCGAACAGGGAATTGGCTACGAGCAGTACTTC; cdr3_aa: CASRSEQGIGYEQYF; clone_size: NA; v_call: TRBV2; j_call: TRBJ2-7; d_call: NA
cdr3_nt: TGTGCCAGCAGCCGCCCGGGACTCCTCTCCTACGAGCAGTACTTC; cdr3_aa: CASSRPGLLSYEQYF; clone_size: NA; v_call: TRBV7-9; j_call: TRBJ2-7; d_call: NA
cdr3_nt: TGTGCCAGCAGCTTGGACCGGTGGGATGAAAAACTGTTTTTT; cdr3_aa: CASSLDRWDEKLFF; clone_size: once; v_call: TRBV7-9; j_call: TRBJ1-4; d_call: NA
cdr3_nt: TGTGCCAGTAGCGCTAGGACAGGGGGATACAATGAGCAGTTCTTC; cdr3_aa: CASSARTGGYNEQFF; clone_size: NA; v_call: TRBV19; j_call: TRBJ2-1; d_call: TRBD1
cdr3_nt: TGTGCCAGCAGTCGCATAAACTACGAGCAGTACTTC; cdr3_aa: CASSRINYEQYF; clone_size: NA; v_call: TRBV6-1; j_call: TRBJ2-7; d_call: NA
cdr3_nt: TGTGCCAGCAGTGGGCGACAGGGGGCGGTTGAAAAACTGTTTTTT; cdr3_aa: CASSGRQGAVEKLFF; clone_size: once; v_call: TRBV6-1; j_call: TRBJ1-4; d_call: TRBD1
cdr3_nt: TGTGCCACCAGTACCATTCCGCATTACGAGCAGTACTTC; cdr3_aa: CATSTIPHYEQYF; clone_size: NA; v_call: TRBV19; j_call: TRBJ2-7; d_call: NA
cdr3_nt: TGTGCCAGCAGCTCTTACAGGGGACGAGACTATGGCTACACCTTC; cdr3_aa: CASSSYRGRDYGYTF; clone_size: NA; v_call: TRBV5-4; j_call: TRBJ1-2; d_call: TRBD1
cdr3_nt: TGTGCCAGCAGCGTAATTAGGGCCGAAATGCTTTACGAGCAGTACTTC; cdr3_aa: CASSVIRAEMLYEQYF; clone_size: NA; v_call: TRBV9; j_call: TRBJ2-7; d_call: NA
cdr3_nt: TGTGCCAGCAGCTTAGTGACAGGGAATGACTACGAGCAGTACTTC; cdr3_aa: CASSLVTGNDYEQYF; clone_size: NA; v_call: TRBV7-2; j_call: TRBJ2-7; d_call: TRBD1
cdr3_nt: TGTGCCAGCAGTCGGGCGGGACAAAACTATGGCTACACCTTC; cdr3_aa: CASSRAGQNYGYTF; clone_size: NA; v_call: TRBV6-5; j_call: TRBJ1-2; d_call: NA
cdr3_nt: TGTGCCAGCAGCGTAGCTCCTAGCGGGAGTATAAGGTCCTACAATGAGCAGTTCTTC; cdr3_aa: CASSVAPSGSIRSYNEQFF; clone_size: few; v_call: TRBV9; j_call: TRBJ2-1; d_call: TRBD2
cdr3_nt: TGCAGCGCCGGGACAGCTTATACCGGGGAGCTGTTTTTT; cdr3_aa: CSAGTAYTGELFF; clone_size: once; v_call: TRBV29-1; j_call: TRBJ2-2; d_call: TRBD1
cdr3_nt: TGTGCCAGCAGTTACCTTGACAGGGGCTATGGCTACACCTTC; cdr3_aa: CASSYLDRGYGYTF; clone_size: NA; v_call: TRBV6-6; j_call: TRBJ1-2; d_call: TRBD1
cdr3_nt: TGTGCCAGCAGTGTCTTATCCGGACAGGGAAATGGCTACACCTTC; cdr3_aa: CASSVLSGQGNGYTF; clone_size: NA; v_call: TRBV2; j_call: TRBJ1-2; d_call: TRBD1
cdr3_nt: TGCAGCGTTGTAAAACTAGCGGGAGGGGCAGATACGCAGTATTTT; cdr3_aa: CSVVKLAGGADTQYF; clone_size: NA; v_call: TRBV29-1; j_call: TRBJ2-3; d_call: TRBD2
cdr3_nt: TGCGCCAGCAGCAACCGGGACAGAACTTCAACTAATGAAAAACTGTTTTTT; cdr3_aa: CASSNRDRTSTNEKLFF; clone_size: NA; v_call: TRBV5-1; j_call: TRBJ1-4; d_call: TRBD1
cdr3_nt: TGTGCCAGCAGCTTAGGGGGGCTAGCGCCTAAAGAGACCCAGTACTTC; cdr3_aa: CASSLGGLAPKETQYF; clone_size: NA; v_call: TRBV7-9; j_call: TRBJ2-5; d_call: NA
cdr3_nt: TGTGCCAGCAGCTTAGACGGGGGGAAAACCTACGAGCAGTACTTC; cdr3_aa: CASSLDGGKTYEQYF; clone_size: once; v_call: TRBV11-2; j_call: TRBJ2-7; d_call: TRBD2
cdr3_nt: TGCGCCAGCAGTTCTAGCGGGGGCTCCTACGAGCAGTACTTC; cdr3_aa: CASSSSGGSYEQYF; clone_size: NA; v_call: TRBV5-1; j_call: TRBJ2-7; d_call: TRBD2
cdr3_nt: TGCGCCAGCAGCCAAGTCACCAGCGCGGGCACCGGGGAGCTGTTTTTT; cdr3_aa: CASSQVTSAGTGELFF; clone_size: NA; v_call: TRBV4-1; j_call: TRBJ2-2; d_call: NA
cdr3_nt: TGTGCCAGCAGCTCTCCGGGGTCCAATCAGCCCCAGCATTTT; cdr3_aa: CASSSPGSNQPQHF; clone_size: NA; v_call: TRBV5-6; j_call: TRBJ1-5; d_call: NA
cdr3_nt: TGCGCCAGCAGCTTGGGGTTCACTATGGGGGAGCAGTACTTC; cdr3_aa: CASSLGFTMGEQYF; clone_size: once; v_call: TRBV5-1; j_call: TRBJ2-7; d_call: NA
cdr3_nt: TGTGCCAGCAGCGATTGGGCAGATACGCAGTATTTT; cdr3_aa: CASSDWADTQYF; clone_size: NA; v_call: TRBV6-6; j_call: TRBJ2-3; d_call: NA
cdr3_nt: TGTGCCAGCAGCTTAGAACAGGGTCCCTACGAGCAGTACTTC; cdr3_aa: CASSLEQGPYEQYF; clone_size: NA; v_call: TRBV7-2; j_call: TRBJ2-7; d_call: NA
cdr3_nt: TGTGCCAGCTCTCCCTCGGGGTACGAGACCCAGTACTTC; cdr3_aa: CASSPSGYETQYF; clone_size: NA; v_call: TRBV18; j_call: TRBJ2-5; d_call: NA